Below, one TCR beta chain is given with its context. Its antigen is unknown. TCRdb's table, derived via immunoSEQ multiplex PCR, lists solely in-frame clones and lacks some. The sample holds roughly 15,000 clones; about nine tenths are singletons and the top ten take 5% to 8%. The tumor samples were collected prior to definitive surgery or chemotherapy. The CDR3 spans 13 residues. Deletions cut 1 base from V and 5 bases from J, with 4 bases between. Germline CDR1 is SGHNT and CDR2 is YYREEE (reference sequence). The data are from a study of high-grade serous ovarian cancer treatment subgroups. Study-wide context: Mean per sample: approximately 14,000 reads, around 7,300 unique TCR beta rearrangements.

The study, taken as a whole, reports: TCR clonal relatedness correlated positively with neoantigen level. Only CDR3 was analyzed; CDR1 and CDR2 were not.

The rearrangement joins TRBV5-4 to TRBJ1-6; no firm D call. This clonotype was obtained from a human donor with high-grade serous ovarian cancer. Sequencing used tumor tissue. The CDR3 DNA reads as TGTGCCAGCAGCTTGCGGAATAATTCACCCCTCCACTTT. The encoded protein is CASSLRNNSPLHF. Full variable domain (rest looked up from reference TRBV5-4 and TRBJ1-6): ETGVTQSPTHLIKTRGQQVTLRCSSQSGHNTVSWYQQALGQGPQFIFQYYREEENGRGNFPPRFSGLQFPNYSSELNVNALELDDSALYLCASSLRNNSPLHFGNGTRLTVT.